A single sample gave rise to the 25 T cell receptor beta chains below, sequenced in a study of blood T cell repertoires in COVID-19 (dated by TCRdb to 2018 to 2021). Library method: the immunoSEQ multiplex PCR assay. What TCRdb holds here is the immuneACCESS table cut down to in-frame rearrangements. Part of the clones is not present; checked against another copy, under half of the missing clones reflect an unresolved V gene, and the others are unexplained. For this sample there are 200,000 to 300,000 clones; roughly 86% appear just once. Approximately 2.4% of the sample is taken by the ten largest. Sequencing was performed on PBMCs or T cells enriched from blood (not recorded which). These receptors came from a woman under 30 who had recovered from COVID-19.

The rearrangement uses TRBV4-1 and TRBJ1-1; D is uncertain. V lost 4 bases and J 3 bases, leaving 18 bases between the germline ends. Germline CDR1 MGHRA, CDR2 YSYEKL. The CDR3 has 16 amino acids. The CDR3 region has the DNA TGCGCCAGCAGCCCATGGTACGAGCAAGCCCACACTGAAGCTTTCTTT. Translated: CASSPWYEQAHTEAFF.

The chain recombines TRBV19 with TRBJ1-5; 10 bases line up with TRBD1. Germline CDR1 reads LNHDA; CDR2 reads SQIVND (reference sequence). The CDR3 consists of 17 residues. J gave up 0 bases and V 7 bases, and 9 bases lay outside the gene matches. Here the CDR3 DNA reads TGTGCCAGTACCCTGAGGGGGACAGGGGCTAGCAATCAGCCCCAGCATTTT. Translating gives CASTLRGTGASNQPQHF.

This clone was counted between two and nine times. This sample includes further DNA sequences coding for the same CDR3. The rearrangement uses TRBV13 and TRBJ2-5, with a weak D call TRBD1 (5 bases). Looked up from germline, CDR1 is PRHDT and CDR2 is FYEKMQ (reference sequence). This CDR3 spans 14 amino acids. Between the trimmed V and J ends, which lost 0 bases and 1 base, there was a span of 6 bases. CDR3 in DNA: TGTGCCAGCAGCTTAGGTGGGGCCCAAGAGACCCAGTACTTC. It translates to CASSLGGAQETQYF. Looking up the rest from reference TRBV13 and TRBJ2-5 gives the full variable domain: AAGVIQSPRHLIKEKRETATLKCYPIPRHDTVYWYQQGPGQDPQFLISFYEKMQSDKGSIPDRFSAQQFSDYHSELNMSSLELGDSALYFCASSLGGAQETQYFGPGTRLLVL.

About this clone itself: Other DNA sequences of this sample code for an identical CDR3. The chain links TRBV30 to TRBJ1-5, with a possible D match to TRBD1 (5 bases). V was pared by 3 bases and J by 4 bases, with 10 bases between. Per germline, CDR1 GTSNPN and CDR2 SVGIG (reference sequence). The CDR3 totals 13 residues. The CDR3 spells CAWSGGGNQPQHF. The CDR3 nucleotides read TGTGCCTGGAGCGGGGGGGGGAATCAGCCCCAGCATTTT. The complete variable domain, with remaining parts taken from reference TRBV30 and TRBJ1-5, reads SQTIHQWPATLVQPVGSPLSLECTVEGTSNPNLYWYRQAAGRGLQLLFYSVGIGQISSEVPQNLSASRPQDRQFILSSKKLLLSDSGFYLCAWSGGGNQPQHFGDGTRLSIL.

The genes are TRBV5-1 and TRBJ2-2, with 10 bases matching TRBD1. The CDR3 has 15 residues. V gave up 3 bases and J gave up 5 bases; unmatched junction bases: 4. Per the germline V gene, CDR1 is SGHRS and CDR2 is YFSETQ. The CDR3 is CASSWPGQGTGELFF. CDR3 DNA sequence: TGCGCCAGCAGCTGGCCGGGACAGGGGACCGGGGAGCTGTTTTTT.

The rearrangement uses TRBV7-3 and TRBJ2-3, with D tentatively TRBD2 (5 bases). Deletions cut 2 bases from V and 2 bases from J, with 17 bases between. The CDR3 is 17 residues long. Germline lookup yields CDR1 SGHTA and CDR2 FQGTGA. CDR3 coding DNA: TGTGCCAGCAGCTTATACCTGCTAGCAGAGGACACAGATACGCAGTATTTT. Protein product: CASSLYLLAEDTDTQYF.

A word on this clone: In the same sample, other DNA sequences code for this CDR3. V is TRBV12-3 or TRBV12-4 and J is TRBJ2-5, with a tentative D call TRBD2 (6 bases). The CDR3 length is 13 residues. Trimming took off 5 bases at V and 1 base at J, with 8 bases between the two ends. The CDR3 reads CASSPGSQETQYF. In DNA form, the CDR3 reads TGTGCCAGCAGTCCCGGGAGCCAAGAGACCCAGTACTTC.

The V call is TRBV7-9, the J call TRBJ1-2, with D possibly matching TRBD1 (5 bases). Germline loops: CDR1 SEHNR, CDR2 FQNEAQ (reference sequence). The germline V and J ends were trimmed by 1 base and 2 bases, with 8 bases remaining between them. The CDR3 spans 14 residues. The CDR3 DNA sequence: TGTGCCAGCAGCTTAGGGGGCAGGAACTATGGCTACACCTTC. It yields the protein CASSLGGRNYGYTF.

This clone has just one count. The CDR3 DNA sequence: TGTGCCACCAGCGGGGGGGCCACGGGAAATGAGCAGTTCTTC. As protein: CATSGGATGNEQFF. The chain joins TRBV15 to TRBJ2-1; tentatively, D is TRBD2 (7 bases). V was trimmed by 5 bases and J by 7 bases, leaving 15 bases between them. Germline V CDR1 and CDR2: LNHNV, YYDKDF (reference sequence). CDR3 length: 14 residues.

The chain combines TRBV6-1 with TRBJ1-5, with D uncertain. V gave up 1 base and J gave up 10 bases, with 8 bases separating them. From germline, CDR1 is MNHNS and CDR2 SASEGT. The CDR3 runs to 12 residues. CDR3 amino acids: CASSEVEGPQHF. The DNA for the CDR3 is TGTGCCAGCAGTGAAGTCGAGGGTCCCCAGCATTTT.

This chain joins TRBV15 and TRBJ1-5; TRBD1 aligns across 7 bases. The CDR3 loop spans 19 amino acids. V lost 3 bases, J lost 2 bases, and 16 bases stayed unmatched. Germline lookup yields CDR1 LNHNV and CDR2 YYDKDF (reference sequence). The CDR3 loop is CATSSFGRPGGPGNQPQHF. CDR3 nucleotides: TGTGCCACCAGCAGCTTTGGACGACCAGGGGGTCCGGGCAATCAGCCCCAGCATTTT. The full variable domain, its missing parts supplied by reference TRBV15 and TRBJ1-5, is DAMVIQNPRYQVTQFGKPVTLSCSQTLNHNVMYWYQQKSSQAPKLLFHYYDKDFNNEADTPDNFQSRRPNTSFCFLDIRSPGLGDTAMYLCATSSFGRPGGPGNQPQHFGDGTRLSIL.

The CDR3 sequence: CASSGREDEQFF. The CDR3 DNA is TGTGCCAGCAGCGGCCGGGAAGATGAGCAGTTCTTC. J is TRBJ2-1 and V is TRBV5-6; perhaps TRBD2 as D (5 bases). The CDR3 is 12 amino acids. Trimming shortened V by 4 bases and J by 8 bases, and 10 bases separated the two germline ends. Germline V gene lookup returns CDR1 SGHDT and CDR2 YYEEEE.

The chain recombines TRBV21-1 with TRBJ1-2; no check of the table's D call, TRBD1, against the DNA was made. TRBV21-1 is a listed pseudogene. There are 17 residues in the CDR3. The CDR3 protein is CASSERVTGTSNYGYTF. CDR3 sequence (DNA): TGTGCCAGCAGCGAAAGGGTTACAGGGACCTCTAACTATGGCTACACCTTC.

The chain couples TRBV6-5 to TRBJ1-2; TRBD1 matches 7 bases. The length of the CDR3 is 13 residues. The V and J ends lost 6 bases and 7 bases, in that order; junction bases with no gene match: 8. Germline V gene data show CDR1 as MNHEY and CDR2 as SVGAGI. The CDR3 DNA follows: TGTGCCAGCAGGTCCGACAGGGTTTCTGGCTACACCTTC. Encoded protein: CASRSDRVSGYTF.

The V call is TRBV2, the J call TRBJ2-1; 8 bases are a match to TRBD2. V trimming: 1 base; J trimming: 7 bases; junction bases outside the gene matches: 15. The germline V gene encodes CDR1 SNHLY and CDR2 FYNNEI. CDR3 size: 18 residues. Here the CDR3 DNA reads TGTGCCAGCAGTGAAGGCTTAGCGGGATTCTTAGTGGGTAATGAGCAGTTCTTC. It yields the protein CASSEGLAGFLVGNEQFF.

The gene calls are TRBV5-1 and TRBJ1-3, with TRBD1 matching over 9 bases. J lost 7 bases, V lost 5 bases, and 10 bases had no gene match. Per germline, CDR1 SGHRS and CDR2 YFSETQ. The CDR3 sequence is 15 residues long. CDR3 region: CASSSSPGQGNTIYF. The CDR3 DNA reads TGCGCCAGCAGTTCTTCTCCGGGACAGGGTAACACCATATATTTT.

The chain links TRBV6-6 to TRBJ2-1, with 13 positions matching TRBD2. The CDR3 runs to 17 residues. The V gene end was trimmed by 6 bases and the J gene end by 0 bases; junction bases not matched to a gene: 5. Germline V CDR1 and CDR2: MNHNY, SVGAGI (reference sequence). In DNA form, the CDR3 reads TGTGCCAGCAGCCGACTAGCGGGAGGTCTCTCCTACAATGAGCAGTTCTTC. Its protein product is CASSRLAGGLSYNEQFF.

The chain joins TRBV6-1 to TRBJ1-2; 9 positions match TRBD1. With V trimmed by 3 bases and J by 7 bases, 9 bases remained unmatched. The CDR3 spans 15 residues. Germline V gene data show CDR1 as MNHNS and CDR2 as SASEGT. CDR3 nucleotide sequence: TGTGCCAGCAGTGACAAAACAGGGGGCGCAGGTGGCTACACCTTC. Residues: CASSDKTGGAGGYTF.

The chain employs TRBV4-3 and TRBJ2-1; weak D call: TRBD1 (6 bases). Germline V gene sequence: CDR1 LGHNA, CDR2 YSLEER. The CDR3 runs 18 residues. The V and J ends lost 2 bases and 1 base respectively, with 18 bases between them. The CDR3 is CASSQRTALQGSYNEQFF. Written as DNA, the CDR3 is TGCGCCAGCAGCCAAAGGACGGCCCTACAGGGTTCCTACAATGAGCAGTTCTTC.

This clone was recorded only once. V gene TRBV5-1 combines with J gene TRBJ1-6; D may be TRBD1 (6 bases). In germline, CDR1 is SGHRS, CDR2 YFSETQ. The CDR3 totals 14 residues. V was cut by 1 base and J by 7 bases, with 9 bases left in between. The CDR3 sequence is CASSLWTENSPLHF. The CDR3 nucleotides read TGCGCCAGCAGCTTGTGGACAGAAAATTCACCCCTCCACTTT.

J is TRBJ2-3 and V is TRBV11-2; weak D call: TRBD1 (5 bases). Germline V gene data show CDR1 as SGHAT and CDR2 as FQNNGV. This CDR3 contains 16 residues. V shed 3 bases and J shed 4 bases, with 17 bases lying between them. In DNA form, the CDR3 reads TGTGCCAGCAGCTTCTGGGGCCGGCTTTCGGCAGATACGCAGTATTTT. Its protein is CASSFWGRLSADTQYF.

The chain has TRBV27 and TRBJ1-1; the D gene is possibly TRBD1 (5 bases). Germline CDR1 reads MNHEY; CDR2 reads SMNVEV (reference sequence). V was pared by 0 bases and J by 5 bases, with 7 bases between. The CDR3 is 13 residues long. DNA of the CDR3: TGTGCCAGCAGTTTATCGGGGGGTACTGAAGCTTTCTTT. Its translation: CASSLSGGTEAFF.

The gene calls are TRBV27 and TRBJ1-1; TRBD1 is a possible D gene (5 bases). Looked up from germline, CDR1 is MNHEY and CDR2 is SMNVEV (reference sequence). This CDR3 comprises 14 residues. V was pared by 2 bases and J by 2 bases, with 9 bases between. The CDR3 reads CASSLTGGNTEAFF. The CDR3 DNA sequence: TGTGCCAGCAGTTTAACGGGGGGTAACACTGAAGCTTTCTTT.

CDR3 sequence (DNA): TGTGCCAGCAGCTTACTTGGACTTCCCTACGAGCAGTACTTC. Amino acids: CASSLLGLPYEQYF. The chain recombines TRBV11-3 with TRBJ2-7, with a weak D call TRBD2 (5 bases). Germline V CDR1 and CDR2: SGHNT, YENEEA. Trimming removed 2 bases from V and 2 bases from J, with 10 bases in between. The CDR3 is 14 residues long.

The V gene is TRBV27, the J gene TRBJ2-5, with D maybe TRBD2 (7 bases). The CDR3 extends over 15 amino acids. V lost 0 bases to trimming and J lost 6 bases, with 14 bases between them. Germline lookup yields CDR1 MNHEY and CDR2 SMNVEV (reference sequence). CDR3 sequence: CASSLSGGHLKTQYF. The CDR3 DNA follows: TGTGCCAGCAGTTTATCGGGGGGGCACTTGAAGACCCAGTACTTC.